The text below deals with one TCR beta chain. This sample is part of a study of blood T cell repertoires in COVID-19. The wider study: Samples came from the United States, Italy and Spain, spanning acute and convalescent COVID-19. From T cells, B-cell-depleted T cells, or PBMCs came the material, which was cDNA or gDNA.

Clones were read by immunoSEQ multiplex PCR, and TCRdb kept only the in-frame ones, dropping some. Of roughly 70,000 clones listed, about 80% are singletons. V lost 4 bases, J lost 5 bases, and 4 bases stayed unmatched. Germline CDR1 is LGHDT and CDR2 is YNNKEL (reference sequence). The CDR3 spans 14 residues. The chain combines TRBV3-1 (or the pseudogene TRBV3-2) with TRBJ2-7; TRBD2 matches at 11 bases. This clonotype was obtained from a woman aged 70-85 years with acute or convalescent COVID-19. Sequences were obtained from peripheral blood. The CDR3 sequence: CASSPSGRSDEQYF. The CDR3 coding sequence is TGTGCCAGCAGCCCTAGCGGGAGGTCGGACGAGCAGTACTTC.